Sequencing of this TCR beta chain was carried out in a study of shared clonotypes between healthy human individuals. Overall study results and limits: Researchers sampled blood only, noting tissue repertoires likely differ. Clonotypes which were not shared had lower generation probabilities than clonotypes that all four donors shared.

Some clones are missing from TCRdb's copy, which holds only in-frame ones; the method was immunoSEQ multiplex PCR. The sample records fewer than 1.6 million clones, approximately 98.5% being singletons. The CDR3 spans 13 residues. Germline lookup yields CDR1 LNHDA and CDR2 SQIVND (reference sequence). Trimming pared 2 bases from V and 7 bases from J, leaving 12 bases between. Points on this clone: Its antigen is not known.

The chain joins TRBV19 to TRBJ2-7, with D perhaps TRBD2 (5 bases). The sequence derives from a man aged 30-40 years in good health. Sequenced material: naive CD4+ T cells sorted from blood. The subset is: CD45RA+ positively selected. The CDR3 spells CASSITDSLEQYF. The CDR3 DNA is TGTGCCAGTAGTATAACGGACTCCTTGGAGCAGTACTTC.